Shown below are 4 T cell receptor beta chains from a single sample sequenced in a study of blood T cell repertoires in COVID-19. Only in-frame clones appear in the TCRdb table, and some are missing; sequencing was by immunoSEQ multiplex PCR. The sample contains about 270,000 clones, about 89% of which appear only once. Sequencing used PBMCs or T cells enriched from blood (not recorded which). The receptor set was obtained from a woman aged 18-30 years who had recovered from COVID-19.

V and J are TRBV10-3 and TRBJ1-5; D is ambiguous. Germline V CDR1 and CDR2: ENHRY, SYGVKD. Trimming took off 0 bases at V and 2 bases at J, with 8 bases between the two ends. The CDR3 contains 15 residues. The CDR3 DNA reads TGTGCCATCAGTGAGTCGATGAGCGGCAATCAGCCCCAGCATTTT. Translated, it gives CAISESMSGNQPQHF.

The V gene is TRBV7-6, the J gene TRBJ2-1, with 15 bases matching TRBD2. The CDR3 extends over 19 amino acids. The germline V gene has CDR1 SGHVS and CDR2 FNYEAQ. Unmatched junction bases numbered 10, after V lost 3 bases and J lost 4 bases. The CDR3 region is CASSFWGLAGGGMYNEQFF. DNA of the CDR3: TGTGCCAGCAGCTTCTGGGGACTAGCGGGAGGCGGGATGTACAATGAGCAGTTCTTC.

On this clone: Sequence at one end of the junction differs from germline and may be a read error. CDR3 nucleotides: TGTGCCAGCAGTTTAAGGGACAGGGGATTCACCGGGGAGCTGTTTTTT. Its translation is CASSLRDRGFTGELFF. J is TRBJ2-2 and V is TRBV7-3; 10 nucleotides match TRBD1. The CDR3 extends over 16 amino acids. The germline gives CDR1 SGHTA, CDR2 FQGTGA.

As concerns this clone: Different DNA sequences within this sample yield the same CDR3. CDR3 region: CAWSAGGGQGAYQPQHF. In DNA form, the CDR3 reads TGTGCCTGGAGTGCCGGGGGGGGACAGGGGGCTTATCAGCCCCAGCATTTT. The V gene is TRBV30, the J gene TRBJ1-5, with 12 bases that match TRBD1. Trimming removed 1 base from V and 5 bases from J; junction bases left unmatched: 9. This CDR3 comprises 17 residues. CDR1 and CDR2 from the germline V gene are GTSNPN and SVGIG (reference sequence).